A selection of T cell receptor beta chains follows, all from one sample in a study of shared clonotypes between healthy human individuals. TCRdb keeps only in-frame clones here, not all; method: immunoSEQ multiplex PCR. The sample lists nearly 2 million clones; roughly 94% were seen once. Sequenced input: naive CD8+ T cells sorted from blood. Receptors were obtained from a man younger than 35 in good health. CDR3s include the opening cysteine and the closing phenylalanine or tryptophan. Each record gives: clone size, J gene, V gene, D gene, CDR3 protein, CDR3 DNA. A D gene is named only where the DNA matches it firmly. Only some rows state a clone size, as once, few, many or a class for expanded clones.

.,TRBJ2-3,TRBV27,TRBD2,CASSPAGLVTDTQYF,TGTGCCAGCAGTCCAGCGGGACTAGTAACAGATACGCAGTATTTT
once,TRBJ1-2,TRBV5-1,.,CASSLDLSGAGYTF,TGCGCCAGCAGCTTGGACCTTTCGGGGGCCGGCTACACCTTC
.,TRBJ2-2,TRBV9,.,CASSVGGGRVGTGELFF,TGTGCCAGCAGCGTAGGGGGAGGCAGGGTTGGCACCGGGGAGCTGTTTTTT
.,TRBJ1-1,TRBV7-6,TRBD1,CASSLTTGGMNTEAFF,TGTGCCAGCAGCTTGACCACAGGGGGGATGAACACTGAAGCTTTCTTT
.,TRBJ1-5,TRBV7-8,.,CASSLETGSNQPQHF,TGTGCCAGCAGCTTAGAAACAGGTAGCAATCAGCCCCAGCATTTT
.,TRBJ2-7,TRBV13,.,CASSYQDYEQYF,TGTGCCAGCAGCTACCAGGACTACGAGCAGTACTTC
.,TRBJ1-2,TRBV6-1,.,CASSEWTDTNYGYTF,TGTGCCAGCAGTGAGTGGACAGATACTAACTATGGCTACACCTTC
.,TRBJ1-1,TRBV6-5,.,CASGMGLNTEAFF,TGTGCCAGCGGAATGGGACTGAACACTGAAGCTTTCTTT
.,TRBJ2-7,TRBV7-9,TRBD1,CASSFWDRGSYEQYF,TGTGCCAGCAGCTTTTGGGACAGGGGCTCCTACGAGCAGTACTTC
.,TRBJ2-7,TRBV6-1,.,CASSLAPNYEQYF,TGTGCCAGCTCGCTAGCGCCTAACTACGAGCAGTACTTC
.,TRBJ2-7,TRBV2,.,CASSEGPSGEQYF,TGTGCCAGCAGTGAAGGCCCATCTGGGGAGCAGTACTTC